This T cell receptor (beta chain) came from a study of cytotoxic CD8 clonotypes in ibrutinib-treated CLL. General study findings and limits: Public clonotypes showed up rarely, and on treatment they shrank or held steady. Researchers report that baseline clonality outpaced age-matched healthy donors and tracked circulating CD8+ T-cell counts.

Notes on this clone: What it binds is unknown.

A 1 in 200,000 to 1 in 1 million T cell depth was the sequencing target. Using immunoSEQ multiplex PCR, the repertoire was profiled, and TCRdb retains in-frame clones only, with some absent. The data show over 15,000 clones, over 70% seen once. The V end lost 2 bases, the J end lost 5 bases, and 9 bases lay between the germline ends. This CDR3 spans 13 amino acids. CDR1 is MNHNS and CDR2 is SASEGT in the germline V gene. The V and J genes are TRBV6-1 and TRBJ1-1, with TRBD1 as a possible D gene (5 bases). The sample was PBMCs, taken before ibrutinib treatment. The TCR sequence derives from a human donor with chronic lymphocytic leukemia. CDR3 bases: TGTGCCAGCAGTGAATCGGGGGGTACTGAAGCTTTCTTT. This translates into CASSESGGTEAFF.